These 24 T cell receptor beta chains were sequenced from one sample in a study of blood T cell repertoires in COVID-19. Method: immunoSEQ multiplex PCR; TCRdb's copy keeps in-frame clones and lacks some. The table has some 250,000 clones, under 90% seen once. Sequenced: PBMCs or T cells enriched from blood (not recorded which). These receptors were taken from a man aged 18 to 29 who had recovered from COVID-19.

The chain recombines TRBV4-1 with TRBJ2-7, with 7 bases matching TRBD2. Germline CDR1 reads MGHRA; CDR2 reads YSYEKL. J was trimmed by 5 bases and V by 1 base; bases with no gene match: 8. The CDR3 has 15 amino acids. The CDR3 protein is CASSQVAGDFDEQYF. DNA of the CDR3: TGCGCCAGCAGCCAAGTGGCGGGAGATTTCGACGAGCAGTACTTC.

V gene TRBV7-9 combines with J gene TRBJ2-1; D is possibly TRBD2 (5 bases). CDR1 and CDR2 from the germline V gene are SEHNR and FQNEAQ (reference sequence). The CDR3 is 12 amino acids. The V end was cut by 9 bases, the J end by 4 bases, with 10 bases between. The CDR3 spells CASTLGYNEQFF. The CDR3, as DNA: TGTGCCAGTACACTAGGTTACAATGAGCAGTTCTTC.

This clone was picked up one time. V gene TRBV28 combines with J gene TRBJ1-2, with 7 bases that match TRBD1. Germline V gene sequence: CDR1 MDHEN, CDR2 SYDVKM. V shed 8 bases, J shed 6 bases, and the junction held 9 bases outside the gene matches. The CDR3 is 13 amino acids. The CDR3 nucleotides read TGTGCCAGCCAAACCGGACAGGATGATGGCTACACCTTC. Translating it yields CASQTGQDDGYTF.

This chain uses TRBV25-1 with TRBJ2-7; 7 bases are a match to TRBD1. CDR1 MGHDK and CDR2 SYGVNS come from the germline V gene. This CDR3 spans 12 amino acids. V shed 9 bases, J shed 4 bases, and the junction held 6 bases outside the gene matches. The CDR3 bases are TGTGCCAGAGGGACAGAGATTTACGAGCAGTACTTC. It encodes CARGTEIYEQYF.

The gene calls are TRBV5-1 and TRBJ1-4; unclear D gene. The germline gives CDR1 SGHRS, CDR2 YFSETQ. The length of the CDR3 is 17 residues. Trimming shortened V by 0 bases and J by 0 bases, and 12 bases separated the two germline ends. The CDR3 coding sequence is TGCGCCAGCAGCTTGGCTCAGTCAGTGTCAACTAATGAAAAACTGTTTTTT. Its translation: CASSLAQSVSTNEKLFF. Full variable domain (rest looked up from reference TRBV5-1 and TRBJ1-4): KAGVTQTPRYLIKTRGQQVTLSCSPISGHRSVSWYQQTPGQGLQFLFEYFSETQRNKGNFPGRFSGRQFSNSRSEMNVSTLELGDSALYLCASSLAQSVSTNEKLFFGSGTQLSVL.

The V and J genes are TRBV25-1 and TRBJ1-4; 11 positions agree with TRBD1. There are 15 residues in the CDR3. V trimming: 4 bases; J trimming: 7 bases; junction bases outside the gene matches: 5. Germline V gene lookup returns CDR1 MGHDK and CDR2 SYGVNS. The CDR3 DNA follows: TGTGCCAGCAGTGTGGACAGGGGGCTAAGTGAAAAACTGTTTTTT. This encodes CASSVDRGLSEKLFF.

This clone was seen a handful of times. This chain joins TRBV13 and TRBJ2-2; TRBD2 is a possible D gene (6 bases). V lost 6 bases and J lost 0, with 8 bases in between. The CDR3 is made up of 14 amino acids. Germline CDR1 PRHDT, CDR2 FYEKMQ (reference sequence). CDR3 sequence reads: CASRLAPNTGELFF. CDR3 sequence (DNA): TGTGCCAGCAGGCTAGCGCCGAACACCGGGGAGCTGTTTTTT.

The V gene is TRBV5-6, the J gene TRBJ1-2; D unresolved. Germline lookup yields CDR1 SGHDT and CDR2 YYEEEE. Trimming took 4 bases from V and 5 from J, leaving 15 bases between them. The CDR3 spans 14 residues. As DNA, the CDR3 is TGTGCCAGCAGCCCCAGCCAGCCGGGGTATGGCTACACCTTC. It yields the protein CASSPSQPGYGYTF.

The chain has TRBV4-1 and TRBJ1-2, with D possibly being TRBD1 (5 bases). Between the trimmed V and J ends, which lost 2 bases and 6 bases, there was a span of 22 bases. The CDR3 contains 17 residues. CDR1 MGHRA and CDR2 YSYEKL come from the germline V gene. CDR3 region: CASSQTALGGTRDGYTF. In DNA form, the CDR3 reads TGCGCCAGCAGCCAAACCGCCCTGGGGGGTACCCGGGATGGCTACACCTTC.

The chain recombines TRBV18 with TRBJ1-3; 8 nucleotides align to TRBD1. Germline lookup yields CDR1 KGHSH and CDR2 LQKENI. V lost 3 bases to trimming and J lost 0 bases; unmatched junction nucleotides: 7. This CDR3 has 17 amino acids. CDR3 DNA: TGTGCCAGCTCACCGGGGACAGGACTAAGCTCTGGAAACACCATATATTTT. Its protein is CASSPGTGLSSGNTIYF.

This chain links TRBV7-9 with TRBJ2-7, with D tentatively TRBD2 (7 bases). Germline CDR1 is SEHNR and CDR2 is FQNEAQ (reference sequence). V was clipped by 5 bases and J by 6 bases, with 17 bases between them. The length of the CDR3 is 14 residues. CDR3 sequence reads: CASSPLGGQGEQYF. CDR3 nucleotides: TGTGCCAGCAGCCCGTTGGGGGGGCAAGGCGAGCAGTACTTC.

Only a few counts were recorded for this clone. The CDR3 DNA is TGTGCCATCAGTGTAAGGCGGGAGGAAAGGGAGCTGTTTTTT. It yields the protein CAISVRREERELFF. The V gene is TRBV10-3, the J gene TRBJ2-2; the match to TRBD2 covers 8 bases. The CDR3 runs 14 residues. V shed 4 bases and J 9 bases; nucleotides not matched to a gene: 7. Germline V gene sequence: CDR1 ENHRY, CDR2 SYGVKD.

V usage is TRBV20-1 and J usage is TRBJ1-2, with no clear D. From germline, CDR1 is DFQATT and CDR2 SNEGSKA (reference sequence). The ends were cut back, 3 bases at V and 0 bases at J, with 11 bases in the middle. The CDR3 runs to 14 residues. DNA for the CDR3: TGCAGTGCTAGTCGTAGCCAGCCTAACTATGGCTACACCTTC. Encoded protein: CSASRSQPNYGYTF.

The V gene is TRBV30, the J gene TRBJ1-2, with D tentatively TRBD1 (5 bases). The CDR3 has 13 residues. Between the trimmed V and J ends, which lost 1 base and 2 bases, there was a span of 8 bases. Looked up from germline, CDR1 is GTSNPN and CDR2 is SVGIG (reference sequence). CDR3 bases: TGTGCCTGGAGTGAGGGGATCAACTATGGCTACACCTTC. This encodes CAWSEGINYGYTF.

The genes are TRBV6-5 and TRBJ2-1; unclear D gene. CDR1 and CDR2 from the germline V gene are MNHEY and SVGAGI. This CDR3 is built from 14 residues. The V and J ends lost 0 bases and 6 bases respectively, with 9 bases between them. For the CDR3, the DNA is TGTGCCAGCAGTTACTCTATAAGCGTCAATGAGCAGTTCTTC. It yields the protein CASSYSISVNEQFF.

The rearrangement uses TRBV3-1 (or the pseudogene TRBV3-2) and TRBJ2-5; possible D gene TRBD1, 5 bases. This CDR3 region has 13 residues. The V end lost 4 bases, the J end lost 3 bases, and 9 bases lay between the germline ends. CDR1 is LGHDT and CDR2 is YNNKEL in the germline V gene (reference sequence). CDR3 in amino acids: CASSRTGEETQYF. In DNA, the CDR3 is TGTGCCAGCAGCCGAACAGGAGAAGAGACCCAGTACTTC.

The chain uses TRBV2 and TRBJ1-1; D remains unclear. The V end was cut by 1 base, the J end by 5 bases, with 8 bases between. The CDR3 loop spans 13 amino acids. Germline V gene lookup returns CDR1 SNHLY and CDR2 FYNNEI. CDR3 in amino acids: CASSEGVGTEAFF. In DNA, the CDR3 is TGTGCCAGCAGTGAAGGTGTCGGGACTGAAGCTTTCTTT.

This clone came up a few times. The chain has TRBV5-4 and TRBJ2-1; 15 bases align to TRBD2. J gave up 4 bases and V 4 bases, and 9 bases lay outside the gene matches. This CDR3 region has 18 residues. Germline-derived CDR1 and CDR2 are SGHNT and YYREEE (reference sequence). The CDR3 sequence is CASSRAGTSGGHYNEQFF. CDR3 in DNA: TGTGCCAGCAGCAGAGCCGGGACTAGCGGGGGGCATTACAATGAGCAGTTCTTC.

This chain connects TRBV28 to TRBJ1-2, with a possible D match to TRBD1 (6 bases). Between the trimmed V and J ends, which lost 3 bases and 8 bases, there was a span of 10 bases. This CDR3 spans 12 amino acids. From germline, CDR1 is MDHEN and CDR2 SYDVKM. The CDR3 sequence: CASSLTGDGYTF. CDR3 bases: TGTGCCAGCAGTTTGACAGGCGACGGCTACACCTTC.

CDR3 region: CASSSYDRGSGQPQHF. The CDR3, as DNA: TGTGCCAGCAGCTCGTACGACAGGGGGTCAGGTCAGCCCCAGCATTTT. V is TRBV5-6 and J is TRBJ1-5; 9 bases are a match to TRBD1. CDR1 is SGHDT, CDR2 YYEEEE, per germline. Trimming removed 3 bases from V and 6 bases from J; junction bases left unmatched: 10. The CDR3 is made up of 16 amino acids. Together with reference TRBV5-6 and TRBJ1-5, the CDR3 gives the full variable domain: DAGVTQSPTHLIKTRGQQVTLRCSPKSGHDTVSWYQQALGQGPQFIFQYYEEEERQRGNFPDRFSGHQFPNYSSELNVNALLLGDSALYLCASSSYDRGSGQPQHFGDGTRLSIL.

The rearrangement links TRBV9 to TRBJ2-3; D ambiguous. With 0 bases removed from V and 4 bases from J, the gap between germline ends came to 12 bases. CDR1 SGDLS and CDR2 YYNGEE come from the germline V gene. The CDR3 runs to 15 residues. The CDR3 nucleotides are TGTGCCAGCAGCGTAGGTTCAAGGCAGGCAGATACGCAGTATTTT. Translating gives CASSVGSRQADTQYF.

The chain joins TRBV24-1 to TRBJ2-3; TRBD2 might be the D (5 bases). The CDR3 runs 15 residues. Germline V gives CDR1 KGHDR, CDR2 SFDVKD. V dropped 0 bases and J dropped 4 bases, with 10 bases sitting between them. DNA of the CDR3: TGTGCCACCAGTGATTTGGGTCGGGGTTCAGATACGCAGTATTTT. It encodes CATSDLGRGSDTQYF.

This chain joins TRBV19 and TRBJ2-5, with TRBD2 identical over 7 bases. The trim removed 1 base at V and 0 bases at J, leaving 2 bases unmatched. Germline V gene data show CDR1 as LNHDA and CDR2 as SQIVND (reference sequence). The CDR3 consists of 15 residues. CDR3 region: CASSIAGGNQETQYF. The CDR3 nucleotides are TGTGCCAGTAGTATAGCCGGGGGGAACCAAGAGACCCAGTACTTC. Supplemented by reference TRBV19 and TRBJ2-5, the full variable domain reads DGGITQSPKYLFRKEGQNVTLSCEQNLNHDAMYWYRQDPGQGLRLIYYSQIVNDFQKGDIAEGYSVSREKKESFPLTVTSAQKNPTAFYLCASSIAGGNQETQYFGPGTRLLVL.

The rearrangement joins TRBV5-6 to TRBJ2-7, with no clear D. Trimming removed 1 base from V and 4 bases from J, with 12 bases in between. CDR3 length equals 14 residues. Germline V lookup: CDR1 SGHDT, CDR2 YYEEEE. The CDR3 nucleotides are TGTGCCAGCAGCTTGCGGCAGGCAAGTTACGAGCAGTACTTC. Amino acids: CASSLRQASYEQYF.